This is a list of T cell receptor beta chains from one sample in a study of blood T cell repertoires in COVID-19. Here immunoSEQ multiplex PCR was the method, and the copy in TCRdb shows in-frame clones only, minus some. This table has 200,000 to 300,000 clones, approximately 84% appearing once. Sequenced input: PBMCs or T cells enriched from blood (not recorded which). These receptors came from a man aged 35-49 years who had recovered from COVID-19. Both conserved end residues are part of each CDR3. The D gene is left open where the match is weak. Only some rows state a clone size, as once, few, many or a class for expanded clones.

V gene	J gene	D gene	CDR3 length	clone size	CDR3 protein	CDR3 DNA
TRBV2	TRBJ1-2	TRBD1	14	.	CASSGQGANYGYTF	TGTGCCAGCAGCGGACAGGGAGCTAACTATGGCTACACCTTC
TRBV4-1	TRBJ1-1	TRBD1	12	.	CASSHTQGRPFF	TGCGCCAGCAGCCACACACAGGGGAGACCTTTCTTT
TRBV29-1	TRBJ2-1	TRBD2	15	few	CSVVGTSGNYNEQFF	TGCAGCGTTGTGGGGACTAGCGGGAACTACAATGAGCAGTTCTTC
TRBV7-9	TRBJ2-2	.	13	.	CASSFRPAGELFF	TGTGCCAGCAGCTTCCGTCCGGCCGGGGAGCTGTTTTTT
TRBV27	TRBJ1-2	.	13	.	CASRPPGHASNTF	TGTGCCAGCAGACCTCCGGGACACGCTTCCAACACCTTC
TRBV19	TRBJ2-6	.	15	.	CASSSQGAGANVLTF	TGTGCCAGTAGTTCCCAAGGGGCTGGGGCCAACGTCCTGACTTTC
TRBV19	TRBJ1-2	TRBD1	16	.	CASSKIRDRTNYGYTF	TGTGCCAGTAGTAAAATCCGGGACAGGACTAACTATGGCTACACCTTC
TRBV6-2/TRBV6-3	TRBJ1-2	.	14	.	CASSYTAANYGYTF	TGTGCCAGCAGTTACACAGCAGCTAACTATGGCTACACCTTC
TRBV19	TRBJ1-4	.	15	.	CATNSDGRGNEKLFF	TGTGCCACAAACAGCGATGGGCGGGGTAATGAAAAACTGTTTTTT
TRBV6-4	TRBJ2-5	.	13	.	CAITGARSETQYF	TGTGCCATCACTGGGGCTAGGTCGGAGACCCAGTACTTC
TRBV20-1	TRBJ1-2	.	10	.	CSAASYGYTF	TGCAGTGCGGCCAGCTATGGCTACACCTTC
TRBV7-3	TRBJ1-1	TRBD1	14	.	CASSPGQGNAEAFF	TGTGCCAGCAGCCCCGGACAGGGGAATGCTGAAGCTTTCTTT
TRBV6-6	TRBJ1-5	.	13	.	CASTRGQEQPQHF	TGTGCCAGCACCAGAGGGCAGGAGCAGCCCCAGCATTTT
TRBV30	TRBJ2-3	TRBD2	15	.	CAWSVASGGTDTQYF	TGTGCCTGGAGTGTAGCTAGCGGGGGAACAGATACGCAGTATTTT
TRBV11-3	TRBJ2-4	TRBD2	16	once	CASSSALSGGGDIQYF	TGTGCCAGCAGCTCAGCCCTTAGCGGGGGCGGGGACATTCAGTACTTC
TRBV5-1	TRBJ1-1	.	13	once	CASSLEANTEAFF	TGCGCCAGCAGCTTAGAGGCGAACACTGAAGCTTTCTTT
TRBV9	TRBJ2-1	.	14	few	CASNPPEVDGEQFF	TGTGCCAGCAATCCCCCCGAGGTAGACGGTGAGCAGTTCTTC
TRBV28	TRBJ2-1	.	21	.	CASSLPQGLGYPRPSYNEQFF	TGTGCCAGCAGTTTGCCTCAGGGGTTGGGCTACCCCAGGCCTTCCTACAATGAGCAGTTCTTC
TRBV10-3	TRBJ2-2	.	14	once	CAIEEGLNTGELFF	TGTGCCATCGAAGAAGGACTGAACACCGGGGAGCTGTTTTTT
TRBV19	TRBJ1-2	.	15	.	CASRARTLGSYGYTF	TGTGCCAGTAGGGCCCGGACGCTAGGGAGCTATGGCTACACCTTC
TRBV4-3	TRBJ2-7	TRBD2	15	.	CASSHKAGGIYEQYF	TGCGCCAGCAGCCACAAAGCGGGGGGTATTTACGAGCAGTACTTC
TRBV4-1	TRBJ2-1	.	16	.	CASSQDSQGAYNEQFF	TGCGCCAGCAGCCAAGATTCCCAAGGAGCCTACAATGAGCAGTTCTTC
TRBV28	TRBJ1-2	.	14	.	CASRTGTTLPGYTF	TGTGCCAGCAGAACCGGGACAACACTGCCTGGCTACACCTTC
TRBV30	TRBJ1-6	.	13	.	CAWDGGLLAPLHF	TGTGCCTGGGACGGGGGACTACTGGCACCCCTCCACTTT
TRBV6-2/TRBV6-3	TRBJ2-7	.	13	.	CASSSGGPYEQYF	TGTGCCAGCAGTTCCGGGGGACCCTACGAGCAGTACTTC
TRBV14	TRBJ2-7	TRBD1	15	.	CASSRMTGSSYEQYF	TGTGCCAGCAGCCGAATGACAGGGAGCTCCTACGAGCAGTACTTC
TRBV4-3	TRBJ2-5	.	14	.	CASSQEGGVETQYF	TGCGCCAGCAGCCAAGAAGGCGGCGTTGAGACCCAGTACTTC
TRBV5-1	TRBJ1-5	.	15	.	CASSLEGVGNQPQHF	TGCGCCAGCAGCTTGGAGGGGGTTGGGAATCAGCCCCAGCATTTT
TRBV5-1	TRBJ2-2	.	15	.	CASSWSTENTGELFF	TGCGCCAGCAGCTGGTCGACAGAGAACACCGGGGAGCTGTTTTTT
TRBV2	TRBJ1-4	TRBD1	14	.	CASSEDRGDEKLFF	TGTGCCAGCAGTGAAGACAGGGGGGATGAAAAATTGTTTTTT
TRBV11-2	TRBJ1-4	.	13	.	CASSLDPGVKLFF	TGTGCCAGCAGCTTAGATCCGGGGGTGAAACTGTTTTTT
TRBV4-1	TRBJ1-2	.	14	few	CASSQTEGLYGYTF	TGCGCCAGCAGCCAGACGGAGGGGCTATATGGCTACACCTTC
TRBV2	TRBJ1-2	.	14	.	CASRAGAHNYGYTF	TGTGCCAGCAGGGCAGGGGCACACAACTATGGCTACACCTTC
TRBV7-9	TRBJ1-2	.	14	many	CASSSGGADYGYTF	TGTGCCAGCAGCTCGGGGGGCGCCGACTATGGCTACACCTTC
TRBV27	TRBJ1-2	TRBD1	14	.	CASSPTGTGNGYTF	TGTGCCAGCAGCCCTACCGGGACAGGGAATGGCTACACCTTC
TRBV5-1	TRBJ1-3	.	16	.	CASSERSPISGNTIYF	TGCGCCAGCAGTGAGCGAAGCCCAATCTCTGGAAACACCATATATTTT
TRBV27	TRBJ1-1	TRBD1	16	.	CASSLAGTGRPTEAFF	TGTGCCAGCAGTTTGGCCGGGACAGGGAGACCGACTGAAGCTTTCTTT
TRBV5-1	TRBJ2-7	TRBD2	17	.	CASSAAGGSGNSYEQYF	TGCGCCAGCAGCGCTGCGGGGGGGAGCGGGAACTCCTACGAGCAGTACTTC
TRBV3-1/TRBV3-2	TRBJ1-4	.	14	.	CASSQGATNEKLFF	TGTGCCAGCAGCCAGGGAGCAACTAATGAAAAACTGTTTTTT
TRBV4-3	TRBJ2-3	.	13	.	CASSHGGTDTQYF	TGCGCCAGCAGCCACGGTGGCACAGATACGCAGTATTTT
TRBV28	TRBJ1-6	.	14	.	CASSLRDTDSPLHF	TGTGCCAGCAGTTTAAGGGACACTGATTCACCCCTCCACTTT
TRBV6-5	TRBJ1-1	.	11	.	CASSTGTEAFF	TGTGCCAGCAGTACAGGGACTGAAGCTTTCTTT
TRBV10-3	TRBJ1-6	.	14	.	CAISEGGLNSPLHF	TGTGCCATCAGTGAGGGAGGGCTGAATTCACCCCTCCACTTT
TRBV7-2	TRBJ1-1	.	15	.	CASSPSEGRITEAFF	TGTGCCAGCAGCCCTTCGGAGGGAAGGATCACTGAAGCTTTCTTT